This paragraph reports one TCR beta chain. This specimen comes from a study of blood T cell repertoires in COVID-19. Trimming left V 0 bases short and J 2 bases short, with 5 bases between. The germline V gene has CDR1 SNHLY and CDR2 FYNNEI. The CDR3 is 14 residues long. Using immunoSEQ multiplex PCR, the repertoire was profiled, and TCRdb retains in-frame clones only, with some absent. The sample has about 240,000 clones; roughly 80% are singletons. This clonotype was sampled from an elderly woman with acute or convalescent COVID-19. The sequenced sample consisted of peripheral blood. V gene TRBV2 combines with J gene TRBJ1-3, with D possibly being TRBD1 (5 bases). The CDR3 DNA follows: TGTGCCAGCAGTGAAGCCAGGGCTGGAAACACCATATATTTT. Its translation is CASSEARAGNTIYF. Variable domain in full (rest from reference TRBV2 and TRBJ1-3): EPEVTQTPSHQVTQMGQEVILRCVPISNHLYFYWYRQILGQKVEFLVSFYNNEISEKSEIFDDQFSVERPDGSNFTLKIRSTKLEDSAMYFCASSEARAGNTIYFGEGSWLTVV.